This T cell receptor beta chain stems from a study of T cell responses to AZD1222 COVID-19 vaccine. At the level of the study: Both about-4-week and about-12-week second-dose recipients were combined. The study's findings and limits: Across spike, vaccine-associated CD4 TCRs were found, dominant at 160-218 and 743-854. Spike-specific TCR breadth and depth were elevated following two AZD1222 doses. Donors were mostly white British, more females; clonal diversity possibly underestimated.

The table came from immunoSEQ multiplex PCR; TCRdb's copy has only in-frame clones and leaves some out. The sample has about 200,000 clones, about 92% seen once. Germline V gene lookup returns CDR1 SGHKS and CDR2 YYEKEE (reference sequence). CDR3 length equals 15 residues. Trimming removed 0 bases from V and 5 bases from J, with 11 bases in between. A remark on this clone: Its specificity is not known.

This chain uses TRBV5-5 with TRBJ1-4; TRBD1 might be the D (5 bases). The sequence was obtained from an adult in good health. This specimen was peripheral blood, taken on day 0 of AZD1222 vaccination. The DNA of the CDR3 is TGTGCCAGCAGCTTGGCCGTGGGGGGAAATGAAAAACTGTTTTTT. It codes for CASSLAVGGNEKLFF.